This T cell receptor beta chain derives from a study of T cell responses to AZD1222 COVID-19 vaccine. Per the germline V gene, CDR1 is SGHDN and CDR2 is FVKESK. The CDR3 totals 13 residues. Unmatched junction bases numbered 4, after V lost 7 bases and J lost 2 bases. Sequenced by immunoSEQ multiplex PCR; TCRdb stores in-frame clones only, minus some. The sample contains approximately 60,000 clones, 75% to 90% of which appear only once. J is TRBJ1-1 and V is TRBV14; the match to TRBD1 covers 7 bases. This TCR was sampled from an adult in good health. The sample here was peripheral blood, taken on day 0 of AZD1222 vaccination. This CDR3 reads CASTYRGNTEAFF. The DNA for the CDR3 is TGTGCCAGCACGTACAGGGGTAACACTGAAGCTTTCTTT.